The source of this TCR beta chain is a study of shared clonotypes between healthy human individuals. For the study at large: The cohort had two women and a few men, ages 18 to 49.

Overall study findings and caveats: Enrolling few donors narrowed the genetic and exposure-history diversity that was represented. Clonotype sharing levels among donors were expected to vary with sequencing depth.

Positive CCR7 selection of CD45RO-negative cells yielded the naive CD8 cells, and terminally differentiated effector memory CD45RA+ cells were excluded. At deep level, the assay was performed. TCRdb's copy holds only in-frame clones and misses some; the assay was immunoSEQ multiplex PCR. The data show around 2.1 million clones, with roughly 91% seen just once and 1.5% to 2% held by the top ten. For this clone: The target antigen is unknown.

The CDR3 runs 15 residues. Trimming took 1 base from V and 5 from J, leaving 13 bases between them. CDR1 and CDR2 from the germline V gene are SGHVS and FQNEAQ. Sequencing was performed on naive CD8+ T cells from PBMCs. The TCR originated in a man between 18 and 35 years old in good health. Some clones in this sample may be carry-over from other donors' samples. The chain uses TRBV7-8 and TRBJ2-3; D not certain. The CDR3 bases are TGTGCCAGCAGCTTAGTTTCGCAGGCTCGAGATACGCAGTATTTT. Its protein is CASSLVSQARDTQYF.